This T cell receptor (beta chain) stems from a study of T-cell reconstitution after alpha-beta-depleted transplantation in children (dated by TCRdb to 2015 to 2016). For context, the study as a whole: The study quantitatively tracked T-cell immune reconstitution after TCRalphabeta/CD19-depleted allogeneic hematopoietic cell transplantation in children using TCR repertoire profiling.

Results and caveats for the whole study, not just this receptor: The frequencies of hyperexpanded clones fell over the following months, and after one year, T-cell counts and TCRbeta diversity were mostly attributed to newly produced T cells. In some patients, the high TCRbeta diversity seen at day 60 was put down to recipient T cells and intrathymic progenitors that had survived conditioning. About two months after transplant, the apparently early recovery of alphabetaT-cell counts reportedly depended on just several hundred clones that had expanded rapidly and came from non-depleted graft cells.

This clonotype was counted at least ten times. Its cognate antigen has yet to be identified. The record has no base qualities; no much larger clone is one base away. Cut back by 6 bases and 2 bases, the V and J ends lie 8 bases apart. Inclusive of the bounding cysteine and phenylalanine, the CDR3 is 12 residues long. Solely the CDR3 DNA is kept, with 36 bases framed from the first base. The library was produced with PCR. This sample was sequenced with an Illumina HiSeq 2500. Molecular barcoding was employed in the preparation of TCR libraries, with unique molecular identifiers being used to normalize TCRbeta repertoire quantification. TCRdb trimmed public reads at Q25 via fastp, called clones via MiXCR and kept in-frame beta chains. Entries that share a CDR3 protein sequence are merged under the most common genes and DNA. The sample includes hundreds of thousands of distinct CDR3 sequences, with approximately 12% observed a single time. Approximately 2.1% of the sample is taken by the ten largest.

What this sample's treatment or condition label stands for: allogeneic hematopoietic cell transplantation with graft depleted of TCRalphabeta T cells and CD19 B cells. TCRalphabeta/CD19-depleted allogeneic hematopoietic cell grafts were given to the transplant recipients, all of whom were children. The receptor's source is a male patient aged 10 to 17 who had a stem cell transplant for acute myeloid leukemia, so the T cells may come from the graft donor. The sample was PBMCs, mostly from graft donor cells, taken 360 days after TCRalphabeta/CD19-depleted stem cell transplant. The rearrangement joined TRBV12-3 or TRBV12-4 to TRBJ2-7, with TRBD1 tentatively as D gene (6 bases match). The CDR3 reads as follows: CASRQGTYEQYF. The DNA reads as follows: TGTGCCAGCAGACAGGGAACCTACGAGCAGTACTTC.